This T cell receptor (beta chain) is from a study of cytomegalovirus exposure and HLA in healthy donors. A multiplex PCR was run with 60 Vbeta primers and 13 Jbeta primers. The repertoire was sequenced with immunoSEQ multiplex PCR; TCRdb's copy has only in-frame clones and lacks some. The sample lists about 100,000 clones; under 85% were seen once. Notes on the study in general: According to an earlier analysis, most TCR beta V segments yielded productive rearrangements about 90% or about 30% of the time. The authors later linked a missense DCLRE1C variant to TCR beta V- and J-gene trimming.

As concerns this clone: What it recognizes is unknown.

This CDR3 contains 12 residues. Germline CDR1 reads SNHLY; CDR2 reads FYNNEI. Trimming pared 6 bases from V and 7 bases from J, leaving 13 bases between. The material sequenced was PBMCs. This chain joins TRBV2 and TRBJ2-7; D gene uncertain. This TCR derives from a man in his forties in good health and CMV-seronegative. The chain's CDR3 is CASSETPSEQYF. CDR3 DNA sequence: TGTGCCAGCAGCGAGACACCCTCGGAGCAGTACTTC.